This note documents a single T cell receptor beta chain sequence. Its antigen remains unidentified. The record has no base qualities; no much larger clone is one base away. Enrolling through a virtual design, the prospective study's participants ranged in age from roughly 18 to 95 years and lived across around 25 United States geographic areas. Cohort assignment in the prospective study relied on participant-reported clinical history from a screening survey and a study questionnaire. A participant counted as exposed if, within 2 weeks of entering the study, that participant had been in contact with someone who had a PCR-confirmed or clinician-diagnosed COVID-19 case. Mobile phlebotomists in the prospective study collected whole blood, serum and a nasopharyngeal or oropharyngeal swab from every participant. Prospective study participants could optionally give additional blood draws and questionnaires over an approximately 2-month period. Before DNA extraction, blood samples from the prospective study were shipped at room temperature or frozen.

This entry is derived from a study of blood T cell repertoires in COVID-19 (dated by TCRdb to the early 2020s). In terms of the full investigation: Collaborator samples came from the United States, Italy and Spain and covered acute and convalescent phases of COVID-19. Subjects who had been exposed to COVID-19, were actively infected with it, or had recovered from it provided the deeply sampled blood TCRbeta repertoires that made up the dataset. The prospective study material was composed of cDNA or gDNA derived from T cells, B-cell-depleted T cells, or PBMCs. Samples came from the ongoing ImmuneRACE study (first 160 participants) plus 1,254 subjects from 6 global collaborators. A freely available public database, intended as a resource for researchers studying the immune response to SARS-CoV-2, is where the repertoires were released. Where available, HLA class I and class II types were obtained from metadata supplied by the sample provider rather than from assay-based typing. Nearly every sample came with metadata listing a de-identified subject ID, COVID-19 status, age in years and sex.

The paper as a whole reports these results and caveats: Clinical and demographic metadata were provided uncurated, with the amount varying by source and participant.

TCRbeta CDR3 regions were amplified from genomic DNA by means of the immunoSEQ Assay, a bias-controlled multiplex PCR. Per the source publication's procedure: Nucleated cell counts per sample were estimated from amplification of reference gene primers within the assay. To quantify the absolute abundance of each unique TCRbeta CDR3 rearrangement, sequence reads were collapsed and filtered. For each sample, productive Simpson clonality was calculated as the square root of Simpson's diversity index over productive rearrangements. TCRdb retrieved this table from immuneACCESS and kept in-frame rearrangements only. Not all clones are present; in checked studies, unresolved V genes account for under half, and no reason is known for the remainder. V and J calls plus clone size are reproduced from that table; the DNA served to infer D and trimming. For this sample there are roughly 230,000 clones; approximately 84% appear just once. Jointly, the top ten make up approximately 6.6% of the sample.

As encoded in the germline V gene (reference sequence), CDR1 is LNHDA while CDR2 is SQIVND. There are 15 amino acids in the CDR3, from cysteine to phenylalanine inclusive. CDR3 DNA only is kept here, 45 bases in frame from base 1. Deletion took 2 bases off V and 4 bases off J, with a span of 14 bases between the germline ends. Sequenced sample: PBMCs or T cells enriched from blood (not recorded which). This TCR was sampled from a woman in her fifties or sixties who had been exposed to COVID-19. The sequence joins TRBV19 to TRBJ1-1, with a tentative D gene TRBD1 over 5 matching bases. The nucleotide sequence is given as TGTGCCAGTAGTATACCGGGGAGGGGTAGCACTGAAGCTTTCTTT. Its protein is CASSIPGRGSTEAFF.